Below are 12 T cell receptor beta chains sequenced from a single sample in a study of CD8 T cells in ankylosing spondylitis. Study-wide results and caveats: It appeared that ankylosing spondylitis blood was characterized by a TCR beta motif of seven or eight highly homologous variants.

One entry per CDR3 protein, called by TCRdb with MiXCR from the 5' RACE reads. The sample includes some 840,000 distinct CDR3 sequences, about 11% of them seen just once. These TCRs' antigens remain unknown. Specimen: blood, either unsorted or a sorted T cell fraction (not recorded which). The receptors were gathered from a male donor with ankylosing spondylitis.

The chain joins TRBV5-1 to TRBJ2-7, with D perhaps TRBD2 (6 bases). The CDR3 runs to 13 residues. V lost 2 bases, J lost 5 bases, and 11 bases lay in between. Germline values: CDR1 SGHRS, CDR2 YFSETQ. CDR3 sequence reads: CASSFMREDEQYF. The CDR3 DNA is TGCGCCAGCAGCTTTATGAGGGAGGACGAGCAGTACTTC.

The chain combines TRBV4-2 with TRBJ2-7, with TRBD1 matching over 11 bases. The CDR3 sequence is 15 residues long. Germline CDR1 reads LGHNA; CDR2 reads YNFKEQ. V shed 0 bases, J shed 7 bases, and the junction held 5 bases outside the gene matches. CDR3 amino acids: CASSQDRTGGREQYF. The CDR3 DNA sequence: TGTGCCAGCAGCCAAGACCGGACAGGGGGCAGGGAGCAGTACTTC.

This clonotype appeared a few times. The chain joins TRBV7-2 to TRBJ2-1, with 7 nucleotides matching TRBD2. CDR1 is SGHTA and CDR2 is FQGNSA in the germline V gene. V trimming: 5 bases; J trimming: 7 bases; junction bases outside the gene matches: 14. The CDR3 runs 16 residues. The CDR3 region has the DNA TGTGCCAGCAGCCCGAGGGGTGGGAGGGCCGGTAATGAGCAGTTCTTC. As protein: CASSPRGGRAGNEQFF. Filled out from reference TRBV7-2 and TRBJ2-1, the complete variable domain reads GAGVSQSPSNKVTEKGKDVELRCDPISGHTALYWYRQSLGQGLEFLIYFQGNSAPDKSGLPSDRFSAERTGGSVSTLTIQRTQQEDSAVYLCASSPRGGRAGNEQFFGPGTRLTVL.

This rearrangement joins TRBV5-6 to TRBJ2-7; D not resolved. Trimming removed 0 bases at V and 6 bases at J, with 13 bases between. This CDR3 spans 14 amino acids. Germline CDR1 SGHDT, CDR2 YYEEEE. CDR3 sequence: CASSLGPTAIEQYF. The CDR3 nucleotides are TGTGCCAGCAGCTTGGGGCCTACGGCAATCGAGCAGTACTTC.

This chain uses TRBV6-6 with TRBJ2-5; possibly TRBD2 for D (6 bases). The germline V gene encodes CDR1 MNHNY and CDR2 SVGAGI (reference sequence). The CDR3 extends over 13 amino acids. V was pared by 10 bases and J by 7 bases, with 19 bases between. The CDR3 nucleotides are TGTGCCACCCTGGGGGTCACCGGGGGGACCCAGTACTTC. This encodes CATLGVTGGTQYF.

The chain employs TRBV5-1 and TRBJ1-1; 7 nucleotides line up with TRBD1. This CDR3 has 16 residues. V dropped 4 bases and J dropped 3; count of bases not matched to a gene: 12. Germline CDR1 SGHRS, CDR2 YFSETQ. The CDR3 region has the DNA TGCGCCAGCAGCCTCCTCGGAAACAGGGGTGACACTGAAGCTTTCTTT. Its translation: CASSLLGNRGDTEAFF.

This clonotype was counted only a few times. This sequence joins TRBV2 and TRBJ2-1; 16 nucleotides agree with TRBD2. Germline V lookup: CDR1 SNHLY, CDR2 FYNNEI. The CDR3 runs to 16 residues. The J segment lost 8 bases and the V segment lost 8 bases, leaving 9 bases of the junction unmatched. CDR3 nucleotides: TGTGCCAGCCCCGGGACTAGCGGGAGGGCCGGGGATGAGCAGTTCTTC. Encoded protein: CASPGTSGRAGDEQFF.

The chain carries TRBV5-1 and TRBJ2-3; 12 bases are a match to TRBD2. The CDR3 loop spans 16 amino acids. Germline trimming cut 3 bases from V and 2 bases from J; bases unmatched to any gene: 4. The germline gives CDR1 SGHRS, CDR2 YFSETQ. Written as DNA, the CDR3 is TGCGCCAGCAGCTCGACTAGCGGGGGTACCACAGATACGCAGTATTTT. Protein: CASSSTSGGTTDTQYF.

A word on this clonotype: Its ends do not fully match the called genes, so a read error is possible. The chain carries TRBV6-5 and TRBJ2-1; 9 nucleotides align to TRBD2. CDR3 length: 16 residues. The germline gives CDR1 MNHEY, CDR2 SVGAGI. The CDR3 is CASRYFSGGTYNEQFF. The CDR3 region has the DNA TGTGCCAGCAGATACTTCAGCGGGGGGACTTACAATGAGCAGTTCTTC.

In this sample, this clonotype turned up many times. The chain is built from TRBV4-2 and TRBJ1-2, with D maybe TRBD1 (5 bases). Germline CDR1 and CDR2: LGHNA and YNFKEQ. CDR3 length: 14 amino acids. With 2 bases removed from V and 4 bases from J, the gap between germline ends came to 11 bases. This chain's CDR3 is CASSQPEGIYGYTF. The DNA of the CDR3 is TGTGCCAGCAGCCAACCGGAGGGGATCTATGGCTACACCTTC.

This clonotype has just a few counts. This sequence joins TRBV18 and TRBJ1-6, with TRBD1 as a possible D gene (6 bases). There are 16 residues in the CDR3. V dropped 3 bases and J dropped 7 bases, with 16 bases sitting between them. CDR1 and CDR2 (germline): KGHSH, LQKENI. CDR3 in amino acids: CASSPRTAMGNSPLHF. CDR3 bases: TGTGCCAGCTCACCCCGGACAGCAATGGGGAATTCACCCCTCCACTTT.

This clonotype was seen a handful of times. The chain employs TRBV2 and TRBJ2-1, with 9 nucleotides matching TRBD2. The trim removed 6 bases at V and 0 bases at J, leaving 12 bases unmatched. This CDR3 has 18 residues. Germline CDR1 SNHLY, CDR2 FYNNEI. The CDR3 loop is CASSLTSGRPLSYNEQFF. The CDR3 DNA follows: TGTGCCAGCAGCTTGACTAGCGGAAGGCCCCTCTCCTACAATGAGCAGTTCTTC.